This T cell receptor (beta chain) appears in the sequencing data of a study of shared clonotypes between healthy human individuals. V was trimmed by 5 bases and J by 6 bases, leaving 16 bases between them. This CDR3 contains 15 residues. From germline, CDR1 is SNHLY and CDR2 FYNNEI. In its sample, this clone was seen a few times. Assay used: immunoSEQ multiplex PCR; TCRdb lists only in-frame clones, some missing. The top ten clones hold approximately 53% of a sample with 80,000 to 100,000 clones, over 60% of them seen once. The genes are TRBV2 and TRBJ2-2; tentative D call: TRBD1 (6 bases). This sequence was found in a man aged 25 to 40 in good health. Sequenced material: memory CD8+ T cells sorted from blood. Described subset: CD45RO+ cells pooled with CCR7-negative TemRA cells. The CDR3 sequence is CASSLDRSNAGELFF. CDR3 DNA: TGTGCCAGCAGTCTTGACAGGAGTAACGCCGGGGAGCTGTTTTTT.